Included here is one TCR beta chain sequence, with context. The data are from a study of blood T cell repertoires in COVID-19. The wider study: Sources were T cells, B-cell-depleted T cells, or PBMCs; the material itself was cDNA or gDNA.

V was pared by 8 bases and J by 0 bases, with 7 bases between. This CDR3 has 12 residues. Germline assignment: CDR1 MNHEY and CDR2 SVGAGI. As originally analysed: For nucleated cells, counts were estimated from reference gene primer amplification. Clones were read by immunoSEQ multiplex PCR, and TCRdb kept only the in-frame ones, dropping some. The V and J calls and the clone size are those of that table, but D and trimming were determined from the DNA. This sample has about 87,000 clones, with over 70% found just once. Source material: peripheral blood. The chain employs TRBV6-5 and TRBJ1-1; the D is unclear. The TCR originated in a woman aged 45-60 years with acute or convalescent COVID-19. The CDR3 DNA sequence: TGTGCCAGCGCGCGGCTGAACACTGAAGCTTTCTTT. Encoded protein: CASARLNTEAFF.